This TCR beta chain derives from a study of beta chain features in type 1 diabetes. With 2 bases removed from V and 5 bases from J, the gap between germline ends came to 7 bases. The length of the CDR3 is 13 residues. Germline loops: CDR1 SGHTS, CDR2 YDEGEE. About this clone itself: The antigen remains undetermined.

The investigators reverse transcribed all of the isolated RNA, so they sequenced expressed TCRB transcripts. Clones were read by immunoSEQ multiplex PCR, and TCRdb kept only the in-frame ones, dropping some. The sample holds about 650,000 clones, 12% seen once. General study findings and limits: For Type 1 diabetes patients, all four CD4+ subsets carried TCRB CDR3s that were moderately but significantly shorter.

The sample consisted of naive CD4+ T cells from blood. The clonotype was recovered from a man aged 25-40 years with type 1 diabetes. The V gene is TRBV5-8, the J gene TRBJ2-2; D gene uncertain. For the CDR3, the DNA is TGTGCCAGCAGCTTACGTGTAACCGGGGAGCTGTTTTTT. This encodes CASSLRVTGELFF. Filled out from reference TRBV5-8 and TRBJ2-2, the complete variable domain reads EAGVTQSPTHLIKTRGQQATLRCSPISGHTSVYWYQQALGLGLQFLLWYDEGEERNRGNFPPRFSGRQFPNYSSELNVNALELEDSALYLCASSLRVTGELFFGEGSRLTVL.